The clone carrying this T cell receptor beta chain has at least ten counts. This entry is derived from a study of neurological immune-mediated disorders. The V gene's germline CDR1 is SGHRS and CDR2 YFSETQ. The CDR3 has 15 residues. The V gene end was trimmed by 1 base and the J gene end by 6 bases; junction bases not matched to a gene: 5. A total of 2 million PBMCs stored at -80 degrees C provided the unsorted libraries. TCRdb redid the calling of the 5' RACE reads with MiXCR, one entry per CDR3 protein. The sample consists of tens of thousands of distinct CDR3 sequences, more than 6% of them appearing once.

The clonotype originates from a woman in her thirties or forties in good health. V gene TRBV5-1 combines with J gene TRBJ2-2; 8 nucleotides align to TRBD1. The sequenced sample was PBMCs. The CDR3 DNA is TGCGCCAGCAGCTTGAACCGACAGGGGTCCGGGGAGCTGTTTTTT. The encoded protein is CASSLNRQGSGELFF.